This T cell receptor (beta chain) was profiled in a study of T cell responses to AZD1222 COVID-19 vaccine. With regard to this clone: The antigen is not known.

Clones were sequenced by immunoSEQ multiplex PCR, and TCRdb holds only the in-frame ones, with some missing. Here the sample spans fewer than 90,000 clones, about 86% being singletons. Study-level results: The donor cohort was predominantly white British with a female majority, and clonal diversity may have been underestimated. Only after the peak T cell response were repertoires sampled. Unmutated variant regions are reportedly the target of nearly half of TCRs that are spike-specific. Spike-specific TCR breadth and depth were elevated following two AZD1222 doses.

This CDR3 region has 15 residues. This rearrangement joins TRBV12-2 to TRBJ1-2; TRBD1, as called in the table, went unchecked against the DNA. TRBV12-2 is recorded as a pseudogene. Material: peripheral blood, obtained 28 days after the second AZD1222 dose. The sequence derives from an adult who received the AZD1222 COVID-19 vaccine. The CDR3: CASRLGAGANYGYTF. Written as DNA, the CDR3 is TGTGCAAGTCGCTTAGGGGCAGGGGCAAACTATGGCTACACCTTC.